The present entry profiles one T cell receptor (beta chain) with its context. This entry belongs to a study of technical replicates of blood from several donors. The CDR3 consists of 14 residues. Germline lookup yields CDR1 SGHTA and CDR2 FQGNSA. Trimming shortened V by 5 bases and J by 8 bases, and 16 bases separated the two germline ends. TCRdb's copy holds only in-frame clones and misses some; the assay was immunoSEQ multiplex PCR. The sample yields some 77,000 clones, 90% to 95% seen once. The V call is TRBV7-2, the J call TRBJ2-1, with D possibly TRBD2 on 5 matching bases. The sequencing input was T cells isolated from PBMCs. The TCR comes from a human donor in good health. CDR3 coding DNA: TGTGCCAGCAGCACTAGGGTCTACCGAGATGAGCAGTTCTTC. Its translation is CASSTRVYRDEQFF.